This T cell receptor beta chain was sequenced in a study of blood T cell repertoires in COVID-19. J was trimmed by 8 bases and V by 0 bases; bases with no gene match: 10. This CDR3 has 16 amino acids. Germline loops: CDR1 SGHRS, CDR2 YFSETQ. In the authors' workflow: Amplification of reference gene primers was used by the study to estimate nucleated cell counts. Only in-frame clones appear in the TCRdb table, and some are missing; sequencing was by immunoSEQ multiplex PCR. The D gene and trimming were derived from the DNA, and the V and J assignments and clone size from that table. The sample yields over 350,000 clones, roughly 88% seen once.

The source is a woman aged 30 to 39 with active or convalescent COVID-19. The sequenced sample was peripheral blood. The genes are TRBV5-1 and TRBJ2-1; 8 bases match TRBD2. The CDR3 loop reads CASSLVGHSGTHEQFF. The DNA of the CDR3 is TGCGCCAGCAGCTTGGTTGGGCATAGCGGGACTCATGAGCAGTTCTTC.